Sequencing of this T cell receptor beta chain was carried out in a study of beta chain features in type 1 diabetes. The study's findings and limits: The study found moderately but significantly shorter TCRB CDR3s in all four CD4+ subsets of Type 1 diabetes patients.

Expressed TCRB transcripts were sequenced because the entire RNA isolate underwent reverse transcription. Produced via immunoSEQ multiplex PCR; TCRdb's table is partial and in-frame only. The sample lists 200,000 to 300,000 clones, 27% occurring once. CDR1 and CDR2 (germline): KGHSH, LQKENI. The CDR3 extends over 14 amino acids. With V trimmed by 2 bases and J by 6 bases, 4 bases remained unmatched. Concerning this clone itself: Its specificity is not known.

The sequence came from a young man in good health. The chain is built from TRBV18 and TRBJ2-7, with 10 bases matching TRBD1. Material for sequencing was central memory CD4+ T cells from blood. The CDR3: CASSPTTGGIEQYF. Written as DNA, the CDR3 is TGTGCCAGCTCACCAACGACAGGGGGCATCGAGCAGTACTTC.